This TCR beta chain was observed in a study of technical replicates of blood from several donors. Data came from immunoSEQ multiplex PCR; TCRdb stores just in-frame clones and leaves some out. This sample has roughly 70,000 clones, with around 97% found just once. This clone was picked up one time. The sample taken for sequencing was T cells isolated from PBMCs. The sequence was obtained from a human donor in good health.

The CDR3 DNA follows: TGTGCCAGCAGCAAATTACTAGCGGAGGCCACAGATACGCAGTATTTT. It codes for CASSKLLAEATDTQYF. V gene TRBV9 combines with J gene TRBJ2-3; 8 positions match TRBD2. Germline CDR1 reads SGDLS; CDR2 reads YYNGEE. After removal of 4 bases from V and 2 bases from J, the junction contained 9 bases not matched to a gene. This CDR3 region has 16 residues.